The 21 T cell receptor beta chains below come from one sample, sequenced in a study of cytomegalovirus exposure and HLA in healthy donors. TCRdb's table, derived via immunoSEQ multiplex PCR, lists solely in-frame clones and lacks some. Altogether about 60,000 clones are present, around 96% being singletons, with the ten largest covering approximately 0.9%. Sequencing was carried out using PBMCs. Receptor source: a man aged 18 to 30 in good health and CMV-seronegative.

The rearrangement joins TRBV6-4 to TRBJ2-3; D remains ambiguous. Germline CDR1 and CDR2: MRHNA and SNTAGT. This CDR3 contains 14 residues. Trimming cost V 2 bases and J 0 bases, with 6 bases left between them. Here the CDR3 DNA reads TGTGCCAGCAGTGACAAGACTAGCACAGATACGCAGTATTTT. Translation gives CASSDKTSTDTQYF.

The chain recombines TRBV11-2 with TRBJ2-2, with 7 bases aligning to TRBD1. The V segment lost 8 bases and the J segment 6 bases; nucleotides outside the gene matches: 9. Germline CDR1 and CDR2: SGHAT and FQNNGV. CDR3 length: 14 amino acids. This chain's CDR3 is CASQGDSKSGELFF. For the CDR3, the DNA is TGTGCCAGCCAAGGGGACAGCAAGTCCGGGGAGCTGTTTTTT.

The rearrangement joins TRBV5-1 to TRBJ1-4; D perhaps matches TRBD1 (5 bases). The CDR3 consists of 14 residues. V was cut by 4 bases and J by 8 bases, with 15 bases left in between. Germline assignment: CDR1 SGHRS and CDR2 YFSETQ. CDR3 sequence reads: CASSITGISEKLFF. The DNA of the CDR3 is TGCGCCAGCAGCATCACAGGTATATCCGAAAAACTGTTTTTT.

J is TRBJ2-5 and V is TRBV2; D is perhaps TRBD1 (5 bases). The DNA end favors TRBJ2-7, so the J call may be wrong. This CDR3 region has 13 residues. Per germline, CDR1 SNHLY and CDR2 FYNNEI. The CDR3 nucleotides are TGTGCCAGTGCCAGGGATTTAACCTACGAGCAGTACTTC. It is translated as CASARDLTYEQYF.

This chain links TRBV5-6 with TRBJ2-1; TRBD2 matches at 8 bases. J gave up 7 bases and V 0 bases, and 6 bases lay outside the gene matches. There are 15 residues in the CDR3. The V gene's germline CDR1 is SGHDT and CDR2 YYEEEE. CDR3 in amino acids: CASSLDGRAWNEQFF. The DNA for the CDR3 is TGTGCCAGCAGCTTGGACGGGAGGGCTTGGAATGAGCAGTTCTTC.

This sequence joins TRBV18 and TRBJ2-3; TRBD2 matches 13 bases. The germline gives CDR1 KGHSH, CDR2 LQKENI. Trimming took 3 bases from V and 4 from J; bases not matched to a gene: 4. The CDR3 sequence is 16 residues long. The CDR3 region has the DNA TGTGCCAGCTCACCCGGACTAGCGGGAGCGGCAGATACGCAGTATTTT. Its translation: CASSPGLAGAADTQYF.

This clone was observed once. In nucleotides, the CDR3 is TGCGCCAGCAGCAGGGGACTAGCCTCTGACAATGAGCAGTTCTTC. Its protein product is CASSRGLASDNEQFF. V usage is TRBV5-1 and J usage is TRBJ2-1; 9 bases align to TRBD2. After removal of 4 bases from V and 5 bases from J, the junction contained 7 bases not matched to a gene. Per the germline V gene, CDR1 is SGHRS and CDR2 is YFSETQ. The CDR3 is 15 residues long.

This chain connects TRBV7-9 to TRBJ2-3, with D maybe TRBD2 (5 bases). This CDR3 is 12 amino acids long. Germline V CDR1 and CDR2: SEHNR, FQNEAQ (reference sequence). Deletions cut 8 bases from V and 4 bases from J, with 10 bases between. CDR3 sequence: CASRTGPDTQYF. The CDR3 nucleotides read TGTGCCAGCCGGACTGGGCCAGATACGCAGTATTTT.

This chain connects TRBV7-6 to TRBJ1-1; D is unresolved. V was trimmed by 3 bases and J by 2 bases, leaving 10 bases between them. CDR3 length equals 14 residues. Germline CDR1 and CDR2: SGHVS and FNYEAQ. In nucleotides, the CDR3 is TGTGCCAGCAGCTTGGGCCCAAGCAACACTGAAGCTTTCTTT. Translated: CASSLGPSNTEAFF. Variable domain in full (rest from reference TRBV7-6 and TRBJ1-1): GAGVSQSPRYKVTKRGQDVALRCDPISGHVSLYWYRQALGQGPEFLTYFNYEAQQDKSGLPNDRFSAERPEGSISTLTIQRTEQRDSAMYRCASSLGPSNTEAFFGQGTRLTVV.

V usage is TRBV6-4 and J usage is TRBJ2-3, with TRBD2 matching 13 bases. V shed 3 bases, J shed 4 bases, and the junction held 1 base outside the gene matches. CDR1 MRHNA and CDR2 SNTAGT come from the germline V gene. CDR3 length: 15 residues. CDR3 in amino acids: CASSETSGRPDTQYF. As DNA, the CDR3 is TGTGCCAGCAGTGAGACTAGCGGGAGGCCAGATACGCAGTATTTT.

In this sample, this clone turned up once. The chain employs TRBV28 and TRBJ1-1, with TRBD1 matching over 7 bases. With 1 base clipped from V and 10 bases from J, the junction kept 9 bases outside the gene matches. Germline assignment: CDR1 MDHEN and CDR2 SYDVKM. The CDR3 covers 14 residues. As DNA, the CDR3 is TGTGCCAGCAGTTTATCGCAACAGGGGTTCGGAGCTTTCTTT. This sequence encodes CASSLSQQGFGAFF.

This clone was observed once. The chain recombines TRBV28 with TRBJ2-3; TRBD2 matches at 9 bases. Germline-derived CDR1 and CDR2 are MDHEN and SYDVKM. This CDR3 comprises 15 residues. Trimming took 5 bases from V and 0 from J; bases not matched to a gene: 3. CDR3 in amino acids: CASSPAGGSTDTQYF. For the CDR3, the DNA is TGTGCCAGCAGTCCGGCGGGAGGGAGCACAGATACGCAGTATTTT.

V usage is TRBV2 and J usage is TRBJ2-7, with D perhaps TRBD1 (5 bases). There are 16 residues in the CDR3. Germline V gene sequence: CDR1 SNHLY, CDR2 FYNNEI. Between the trimmed V and J ends, which lost 2 bases and 4 bases, there was a span of 18 bases. In nucleotides, the CDR3 is TGTGCCAGCAGTGAAACTACAGGTTCCCCCCCTTACGAGCAGTACTTC. This encodes CASSETTGSPPYEQYF.

This chain connects TRBV5-1 to TRBJ1-2; 10 nucleotides line up with TRBD1. Trimming at V came to 5 bases and at J to 4 bases, leaving 11 bases not matched to a gene. Per germline, CDR1 SGHRS and CDR2 YFSETQ. CDR3 size: 16 residues. In nucleotides, the CDR3 is TGCGCCAGCAGTTTCACCGGGACAGGGGATTCCTATGGCTACACCTTC. It specifies CASSFTGTGDSYGYTF.

This chain connects TRBV4-1 to TRBJ1-1; D is unresolved. The length of the CDR3 is 15 residues. Germline V gene data show CDR1 as MGHRA and CDR2 as YSYEKL. The V gene lost 2 bases and the J gene lost 0 bases, with 10 bases spanning the gap. The CDR3 spells CASSQRAGMNTEAFF. The CDR3 region has the DNA TGCGCCAGCAGCCAAAGGGCGGGCATGAACACTGAAGCTTTCTTT.

This chain links TRBV5-1 with TRBJ2-7, with TRBD1 identical over 7 bases. V dropped 3 bases and J dropped 3; count of bases not matched to a gene: 6. The CDR3 runs to 14 residues. Germline V gene lookup returns CDR1 SGHRS and CDR2 YFSETQ. CDR3 sequence: CASSSSTGVYEQYF. The CDR3 region has the DNA TGCGCCAGCAGCTCCTCAACAGGGGTCTACGAGCAGTACTTC.

The chain carries TRBV5-5 and TRBJ2-5, with 11 bases that match TRBD2. J lost 1 base, V lost 1 base, and 3 bases had no gene match. The CDR3 is 16 residues long. In germline, CDR1 is SGHKS, CDR2 YYEKEE (reference sequence). The CDR3 spells CASSLSTSGTQETQYF. For the CDR3, the DNA is TGTGCCAGCAGCTTGTCGACTAGCGGGACCCAAGAGACCCAGTACTTC.

This clone was seen once. The rearrangement joins TRBV27 to TRBJ2-1, with TRBD1 matching over 8 bases. The V gene's germline CDR1 is MNHEY and CDR2 SMNVEV (reference sequence). J gave up 5 bases and V 5 bases, and 5 bases lay outside the gene matches. CDR3 length equals 14 residues. CDR3 protein: CASSLPTGDNEQFF. The DNA of the CDR3 is TGTGCCAGCAGTCTACCGACAGGGGACAATGAGCAGTTCTTC.

The chain couples TRBV28 to TRBJ2-7, with 8 bases lining up with TRBD2. Losses at the gene ends were 3 bases for V and 7 bases for J; bases not matched to a gene: 2. The CDR3 loop spans 12 amino acids. Germline V CDR1 and CDR2: MDHEN, SYDVKM. The DNA for the CDR3 is TGTGCCAGCAGTTTCCGACTAGCGGAGCAGTACTTC. Translation gives CASSFRLAEQYF.

The rearrangement links TRBV7-9 to TRBJ1-2, with 8 bases that match TRBD1. CDR1 SEHNR and CDR2 FQNEAQ come from the germline V gene (reference sequence). The CDR3 length is 15 residues. With 5 bases clipped from V and 2 bases from J, the junction kept 7 bases outside the gene matches. The CDR3 DNA reads TGTGCCAGCAGCGTCGTAGGACAGGGAAACTATGGCTACACCTTC. Its protein product is CASSVVGQGNYGYTF.

This rearrangement joins TRBV5-1 to TRBJ2-7; 10 bases fit TRBD1. The germline CDR1 and CDR2 sequences are SGHRS and YFSETQ. Trimming removed 5 bases from V and 2 bases from J; junction bases left unmatched: 4. The CDR3 contains 14 residues. CDR3 nucleotide sequence: TGCGCCAGCAGACGGACAGGGGGGACCTACGAGCAGTACTTC. It specifies CASRRTGGTYEQYF.